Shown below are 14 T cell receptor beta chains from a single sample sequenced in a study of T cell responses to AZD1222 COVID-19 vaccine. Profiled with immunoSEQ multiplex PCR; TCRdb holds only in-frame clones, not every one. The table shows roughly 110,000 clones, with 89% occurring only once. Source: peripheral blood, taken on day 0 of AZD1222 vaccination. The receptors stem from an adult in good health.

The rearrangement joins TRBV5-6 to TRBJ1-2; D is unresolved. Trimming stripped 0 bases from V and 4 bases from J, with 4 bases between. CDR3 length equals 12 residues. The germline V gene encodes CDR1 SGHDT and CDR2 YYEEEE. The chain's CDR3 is CASSLESYGYTF. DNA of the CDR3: TGTGCCAGCAGCTTGGAATCCTATGGCTACACCTTC.

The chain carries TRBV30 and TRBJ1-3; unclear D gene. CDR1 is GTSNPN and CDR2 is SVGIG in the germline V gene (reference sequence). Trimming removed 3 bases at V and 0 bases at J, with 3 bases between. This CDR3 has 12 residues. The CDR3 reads CAWRSSGNTIYF. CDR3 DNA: TGTGCCTGGAGGAGCTCTGGAAACACCATATATTTT. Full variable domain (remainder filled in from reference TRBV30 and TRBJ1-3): SQTIHQWPATLVQPVGSPLSLECTVEGTSNPNLYWYRQAAGRGLQLLFYSVGIGQISSEVPQNLSASRPQDRQFILSSKKLLLSDSGFYLCAWRSSGNTIYFGEGSWLTVV.

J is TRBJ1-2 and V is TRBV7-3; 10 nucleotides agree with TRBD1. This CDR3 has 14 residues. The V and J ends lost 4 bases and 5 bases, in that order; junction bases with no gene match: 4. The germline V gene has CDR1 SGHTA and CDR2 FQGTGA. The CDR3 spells CASSSGTGAYGYTF. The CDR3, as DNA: TGTGCCAGCAGCTCCGGGACAGGGGCATATGGCTACACCTTC.

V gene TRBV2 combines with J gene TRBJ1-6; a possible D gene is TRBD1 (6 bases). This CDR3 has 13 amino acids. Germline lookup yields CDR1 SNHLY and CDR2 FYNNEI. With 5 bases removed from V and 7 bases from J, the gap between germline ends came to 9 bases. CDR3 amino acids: CASSRTENSPLHF. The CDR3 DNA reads TGTGCCAGCAGTAGGACAGAGAATTCACCCCTCCACTTT. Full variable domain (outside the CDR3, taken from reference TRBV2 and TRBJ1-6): EPEVTQTPSHQVTQMGQEVILRCVPISNHLYFYWYRQILGQKVEFLVSFYNNEISEKSEIFDDQFSVERPDGSNFTLKIRSTKLEDSAMYFCASSRTENSPLHFGNGTRLTVT.

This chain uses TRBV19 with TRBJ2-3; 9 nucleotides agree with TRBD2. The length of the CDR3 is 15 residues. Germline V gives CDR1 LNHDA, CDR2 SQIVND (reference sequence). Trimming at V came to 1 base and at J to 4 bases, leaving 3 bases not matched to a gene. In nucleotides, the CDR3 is TGTGCCAGTAGTATAGGGGCGGGAGGGCCAGATACGCAGTATTTT. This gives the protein CASSIGAGGPDTQYF.

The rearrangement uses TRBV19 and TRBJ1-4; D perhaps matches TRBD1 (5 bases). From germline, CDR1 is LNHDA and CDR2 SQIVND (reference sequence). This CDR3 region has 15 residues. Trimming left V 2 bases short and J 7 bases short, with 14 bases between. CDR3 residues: CASSIPRDSSEKLFF. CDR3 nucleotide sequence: TGTGCCAGTAGTATACCTCGCGACAGTAGTGAAAAACTGTTTTTT.

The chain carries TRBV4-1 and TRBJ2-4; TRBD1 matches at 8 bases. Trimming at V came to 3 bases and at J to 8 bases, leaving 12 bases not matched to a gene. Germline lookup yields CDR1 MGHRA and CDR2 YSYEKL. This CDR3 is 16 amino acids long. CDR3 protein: CASSHTALDREDIQYF. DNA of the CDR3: TGCGCCAGCAGCCATACCGCCTTGGACAGGGAAGACATTCAGTACTTC.

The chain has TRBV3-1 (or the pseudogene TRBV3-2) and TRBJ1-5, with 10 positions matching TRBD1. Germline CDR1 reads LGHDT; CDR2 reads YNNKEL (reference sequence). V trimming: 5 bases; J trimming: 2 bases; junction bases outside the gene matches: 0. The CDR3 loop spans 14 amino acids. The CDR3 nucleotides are TGTGCCAGCAGCGGGACAGGGGGCAATCAGCCCCAGCATTTT. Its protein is CASSGTGGNQPQHF.

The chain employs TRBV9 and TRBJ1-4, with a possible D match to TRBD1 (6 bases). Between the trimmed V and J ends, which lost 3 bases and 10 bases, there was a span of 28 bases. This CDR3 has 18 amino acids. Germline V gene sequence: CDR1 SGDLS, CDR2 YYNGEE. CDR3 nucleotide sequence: TGTGCCAGCAGCGCCCCCGGGTTGGGGGGGGCAGCGTCTGGAAAACTGTTTTTT. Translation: CASSAPGLGGAASGKLFF.

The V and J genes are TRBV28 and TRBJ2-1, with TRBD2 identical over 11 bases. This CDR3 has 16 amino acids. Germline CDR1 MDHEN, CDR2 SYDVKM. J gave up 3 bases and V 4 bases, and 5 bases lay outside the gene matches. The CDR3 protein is CASSSTTSGSYNEQFF. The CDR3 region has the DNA TGTGCCAGCAGTTCTACCACTAGCGGGAGCTACAATGAGCAGTTCTTC.

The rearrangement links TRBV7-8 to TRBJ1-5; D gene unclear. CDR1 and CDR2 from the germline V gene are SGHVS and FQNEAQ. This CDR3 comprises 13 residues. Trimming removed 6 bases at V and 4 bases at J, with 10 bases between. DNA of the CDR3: TGTGCCAGCAGTATTAAAGAAAATCAGCCCCAGCATTTT. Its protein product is CASSIKENQPQHF.

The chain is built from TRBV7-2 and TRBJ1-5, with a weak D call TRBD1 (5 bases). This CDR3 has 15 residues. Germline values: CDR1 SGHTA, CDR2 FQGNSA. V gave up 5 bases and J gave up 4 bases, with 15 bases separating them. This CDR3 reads CASSPSGGGNQPQHF. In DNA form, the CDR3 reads TGTGCCAGCAGCCCCTCCGGGGGGGGGAATCAGCCCCAGCATTTT. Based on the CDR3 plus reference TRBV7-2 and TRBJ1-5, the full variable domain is GAGVSQSPSNKVTEKGKDVELRCDPISGHTALYWYRQSLGQGLEFLIYFQGNSAPDKSGLPSDRFSAERTGGSVSTLTIQRTQQEDSAVYLCASSPSGGGNQPQHFGDGTRLSIL.

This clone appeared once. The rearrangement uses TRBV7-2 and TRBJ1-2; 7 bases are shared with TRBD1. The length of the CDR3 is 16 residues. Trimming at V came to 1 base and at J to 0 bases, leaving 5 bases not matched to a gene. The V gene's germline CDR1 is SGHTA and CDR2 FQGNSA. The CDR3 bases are TGTGCCAGCAGCTTAGAGGGGGACAGAGCTAACTATGGCTACACCTTC. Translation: CASSLEGDRANYGYTF.

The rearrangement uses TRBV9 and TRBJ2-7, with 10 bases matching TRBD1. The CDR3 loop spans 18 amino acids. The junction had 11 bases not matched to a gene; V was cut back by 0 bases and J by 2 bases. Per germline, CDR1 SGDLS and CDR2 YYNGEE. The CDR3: CASSVAPGGTGATYEQYF. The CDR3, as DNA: TGTGCCAGCAGCGTAGCGCCGGGAGGGACAGGGGCTACCTACGAGCAGTACTTC.